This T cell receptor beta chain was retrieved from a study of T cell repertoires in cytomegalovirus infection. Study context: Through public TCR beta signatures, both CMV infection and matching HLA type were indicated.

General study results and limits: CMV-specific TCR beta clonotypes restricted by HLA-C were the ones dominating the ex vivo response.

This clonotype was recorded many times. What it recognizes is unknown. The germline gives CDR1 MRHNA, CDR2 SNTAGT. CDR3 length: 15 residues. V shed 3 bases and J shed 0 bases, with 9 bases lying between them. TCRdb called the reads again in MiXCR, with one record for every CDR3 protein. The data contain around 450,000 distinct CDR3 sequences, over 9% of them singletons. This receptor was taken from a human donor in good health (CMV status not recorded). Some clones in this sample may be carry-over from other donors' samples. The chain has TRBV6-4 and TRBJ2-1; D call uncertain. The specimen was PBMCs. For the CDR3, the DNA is TGTGCCAGCAGTGATGCACTCGGCTCCTACAATGAGCAGTTCTTC. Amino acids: CASSDALGSYNEQFF.